This T cell receptor beta chain is from a study of beta chain features in type 1 diabetes. Whole-study context: Age, gender, cell numbers and subset yield matched between patients and controls. Examination of sorted cells across all samples involved over 95 million cells.

Expressed TCRB transcripts were sequenced because the entire RNA isolate underwent reverse transcription. Sequencing was performed with immunoSEQ multiplex PCR; in TCRdb, only in-frame clones are kept and a portion is missing. In the table there are 550,000 to 850,000 clones, under 15% of which are singletons. The study's findings and limits: Short templates might get an advantage during PCR, and this would be equal in patients and controls. Type 1 diabetes patients had moderately but significantly shorter TCRB CDR3s in all four CD4+ subsets.

In the case of this clone: The antigen is undetermined.

The sample taken for sequencing was naive CD4+ T cells from blood. The source of this sequence is a man younger than 30 with type 1 diabetes.

CDR3 residues: CAWRFGWGPDLYGYTF. CDR3 bases: TGTGCCTGGCGTTTCGGTTGGGGGCCAGATCTCTATGGCTACACCTTC. V and J are TRBV30 and TRBJ1-2, with D possibly being TRBD1 (6 bases). The CDR3 is made up of 16 amino acids. V dropped 5 bases and J dropped 4 bases, with 23 bases sitting between them. CDR1 GTSNPN and CDR2 SVGIG come from the germline V gene (reference sequence).